This T cell receptor (beta chain) was profiled in a study of circulating CD8 cells and anti-PD-1 response in melanoma. Overall study results and limits: Replicates were generally not done for experiments. Subset repertoires were largely private at M1, with under 8% shared.

Four subsets defined by PD-1 and/or TIGIT were sorted from live CD3+CD8+TCRalphabeta+ cells. This clonotype ranks as large. Its target is not known. Each library started from approximately 15 ng of total RNA using the QIAseq Immune Repertoire TCR panel. MiXCR, run by TCRdb on the reads, gives a single entry per CDR3 protein. In the table there are 500 or so distinct CDR3 sequences, 3.5% to 4.5% of which are singletons. The sample in question was CD8+ T cells from PBMCs, obtained at baseline or after one month of anti-PD-1 therapy (not recorded which). The receptor was isolated from a human donor with melanoma.

This CDR3 is CASSIALARGANVLTF. CDR3 sequence (DNA): TGTGCCAGTAGTATAGCCCTGGCGCGGGGGGCCAACGTCCTGACTTTC. The gene calls are TRBV19 and TRBJ2-6; D ambiguous. The germline CDR1 and CDR2 sequences are LNHDA and SQIVND (reference sequence). This CDR3 region has 16 residues. The V and J ends lost 1 base and 4 bases respectively, with 11 bases between them.